This T cell receptor beta chain stems from a study of T cells in Graves' hyperthyroidism and ophthalmopathy. Amplification of TCR beta CDR3 regions was performed using RNA transcripts as template. A set of HTBI primers served as the primers for a first-round RT-PCR of the TCR CDR3. TCRdb reanalysed the multiplex PCR reads using MiXCR and keeps one entry per CDR3 protein. The sample holds around 300,000 distinct CDR3 sequences, about 20% seen once. Germline lookup yields CDR1 SGDLS and CDR2 YYNGEE. Trimming cost V 2 bases and J 2 bases; bases outside gene matches: 2. CDR3 length equals 16 residues. The chain employs TRBV9 and TRBJ2-3, with 13 nucleotides matching TRBD2. The sequencing input was blood. This receptor was taken from a man younger than 40 with Graves' ophthalmopathy. Here the CDR3 reads CASSVGTSGNTDTQYF. The CDR3 DNA reads as TGTGCCAGCAGCGTCGGGACTAGCGGGAACACAGATACGCAGTATTTT.